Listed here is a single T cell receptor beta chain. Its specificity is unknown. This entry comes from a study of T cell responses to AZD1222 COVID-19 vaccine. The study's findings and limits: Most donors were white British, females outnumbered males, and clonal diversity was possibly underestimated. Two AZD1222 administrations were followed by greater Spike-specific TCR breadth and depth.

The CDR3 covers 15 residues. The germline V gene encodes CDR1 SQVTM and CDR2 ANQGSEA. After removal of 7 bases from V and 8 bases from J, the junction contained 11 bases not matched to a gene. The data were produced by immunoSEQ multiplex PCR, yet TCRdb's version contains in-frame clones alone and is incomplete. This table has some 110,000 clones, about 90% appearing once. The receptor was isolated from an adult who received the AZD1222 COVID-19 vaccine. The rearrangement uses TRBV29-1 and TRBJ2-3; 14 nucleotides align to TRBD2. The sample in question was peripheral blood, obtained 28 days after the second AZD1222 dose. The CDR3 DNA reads TGCAGCGCGGAACCGGGACTAGCGGGAGAGGGTACGCAGTATTTT. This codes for CSAEPGLAGEGTQYF.